These 12 T cell receptor beta chains were all obtained from the same sample, sequenced in a study of T cell responses to AZD1222 COVID-19 vaccine. TCRdb keeps only in-frame clones here, not all; method: immunoSEQ multiplex PCR. The sample carries roughly 150,000 clones, 70% to 90% recorded once. Sequencing was performed on peripheral blood, taken on day 0 of AZD1222 vaccination. The receptors stem from an adult in good health.

J is TRBJ2-3 and V is TRBV29-1, with TRBD2 as a possible D gene (6 bases). Trimming pared 4 bases from V and 2 bases from J, leaving 13 bases between. CDR1 and CDR2 (germline): SQVTM, ANQGSEA. CDR3 size: 14 residues. The CDR3 DNA sequence: TGCAGCGTTGGGAGGGACCGAGACACAGATACGCAGTATTTT. Translated, it gives CSVGRDRDTDTQYF.

The V and J genes are TRBV24-1 and TRBJ2-1; tentatively, D is TRBD2 (7 bases). This CDR3 is 15 amino acids long. V was cut by 3 bases and J by 3 bases, with 11 bases left in between. The V gene's germline CDR1 is KGHDR and CDR2 SFDVKD. CDR3 region: CATSDVRGGYNEQFF. The CDR3 DNA sequence: TGTGCCACCAGTGATGTGAGGGGGGGCTACAATGAGCAGTTCTTC.

The gene calls are TRBV6-4 and TRBJ1-5, with D perhaps TRBD1 (5 bases). The germline CDR1 and CDR2 sequences are MRHNA and SNTAGT. The CDR3 covers 21 residues. The V end lost 0 bases, the J end lost 0 bases, and 24 bases lay between the germline ends. CDR3 amino acids: CASSDSESRARKSNSNQPQHF. The CDR3 DNA reads TGTGCCAGCAGTGACTCAGAATCCAGGGCCAGGAAATCCAATAGCAATCAGCCCCAGCATTTT.

CDR3 DNA: TGTGCCAGCAGCCGGGACAGGGCGAGTGAGCAGTTCTTC. Translation gives CASSRDRASEQFF. This chain joins TRBV14 and TRBJ2-1; TRBD1 aligns across 9 bases. This CDR3 is 13 amino acids long. V lost 4 bases and J lost 9; bases outside the gene matches: 4. Germline loops: CDR1 SGHDN, CDR2 FVKESK.

The chain carries TRBV19 and TRBJ1-6; the D gene is possibly TRBD1 (6 bases). Germline V gives CDR1 LNHDA, CDR2 SQIVND (reference sequence). The CDR3 runs 17 residues. V was clipped by 7 bases and J by 1 base, with 17 bases between them. The CDR3 is CASTRGSQGSYNSPLHF. The CDR3 DNA reads TGTGCCAGTACTAGGGGTAGCCAGGGGTCCTATAATTCACCCCTCCACTTT.

The DNA for the CDR3 is TGTGCCAGCAGTGGGGAGGGGATAAGGACTGAAGCTTTCTTT. The encoded protein is CASSGEGIRTEAFF. The genes are TRBV11-2 and TRBJ1-1; D perhaps matches TRBD1 (5 bases). The CDR3 extends over 14 amino acids. Germline lookup yields CDR1 SGHAT and CDR2 FQNNGV. Trimming removed 6 bases from V and 5 bases from J, with 16 bases in between.

V is TRBV5-1 and J is TRBJ1-4; the D gene is possibly TRBD1 (6 bases). This CDR3 has 17 residues. Trimming took 4 bases from V and 0 from J, leaving 16 bases between them. Per germline, CDR1 SGHRS and CDR2 YFSETQ. The CDR3 DNA is TGCGCCAGCAGCCCCGTGGGGGGCAGCGCAACTAATGAAAAACTGTTTTTT. Its translation is CASSPVGGSATNEKLFF. Full variable domain (rest looked up from reference TRBV5-1 and TRBJ1-4): KAGVTQTPRYLIKTRGQQVTLSCSPISGHRSVSWYQQTPGQGLQFLFEYFSETQRNKGNFPGRFSGRQFSNSRSEMNVSTLELGDSALYLCASSPVGGSATNEKLFFGSGTQLSVL.

This chain links TRBV30 with TRBJ1-2; the D gene is possibly TRBD1 (5 bases). V was shortened by 0 bases and J by 0 bases, with 8 bases between the two germline ends. The germline CDR1 and CDR2 sequences are GTSNPN and SVGIG (reference sequence). CDR3 length equals 14 residues. The CDR3 here is CAWSVQAANYGYTF. The CDR3 nucleotides are TGTGCCTGGAGTGTACAGGCAGCTAACTATGGCTACACCTTC.

This clone was seen just once. The chain uses TRBV10-2 and TRBJ2-7, with 8 bases matching TRBD2. The V gene end was trimmed by 2 bases and the J gene end by 2 bases; junction bases not matched to a gene: 2. CDR3 size: 14 residues. Germline CDR1 reads WSHSY; CDR2 reads SAAADI. The CDR3 DNA reads TGCGCCAGCAGTGAGGTCGGGAGGGCCTACGAGCAGTACTTC. This sequence encodes CASSEVGRAYEQYF.

J is TRBJ2-7 and V is TRBV5-6; 7 nucleotides agree with TRBD2. The CDR3 runs to 14 residues. The junction had 7 bases not matched to a gene; V was cut back by 4 bases and J by 3 bases. Germline lookup yields CDR1 SGHDT and CDR2 YYEEEE. The CDR3 DNA follows: TGTGCCAGCAGCCGGGACGGGAGGAACTACGAGCAGTACTTC. Translating it yields CASSRDGRNYEQYF. Drawing the rest from reference TRBV5-6 and TRBJ2-7, the complete variable domain is DAGVTQSPTHLIKTRGQQVTLRCSPKSGHDTVSWYQQALGQGPQFIFQYYEEEERQRGNFPDRFSGHQFPNYSSELNVNALLLGDSALYLCASSRDGRNYEQYFGPGTRLTVT.

This sequence joins TRBV5-1 and TRBJ2-1; 9 bases are a match to TRBD2. The germline V gene has CDR1 SGHRS and CDR2 YFSETQ. Unmatched junction bases numbered 11, after V lost 4 bases and J lost 9 bases. The CDR3 is 15 residues long. The CDR3 DNA is TGCGCCAGCAGCGGGGGAGGACTAGCGTCCCTTGAGCAGTTCTTC. Translated, it gives CASSGGGLASLEQFF.

The chain uses TRBV19 and TRBJ1-2; possible D gene TRBD1, 5 bases. The CDR3 totals 13 residues. Germline loops: CDR1 LNHDA, CDR2 SQIVND (reference sequence). Trimming removed 6 bases at V and 3 bases at J, with 11 bases between. As DNA, the CDR3 is TGTGCCAGTAGCCCTAGGGGTTACTATGGCTACACCTTC. This translates into CASSPRGYYGYTF. Drawing the rest from reference TRBV19 and TRBJ1-2, the complete variable domain is DGGITQSPKYLFRKEGQNVTLSCEQNLNHDAMYWYRQDPGQGLRLIYYSQIVNDFQKGDIAEGYSVSREKKESFPLTVTSAQKNPTAFYLCASSPRGYYGYTFGSGTRLTVV.